Each of the 23 T cell receptor beta chains below was sequenced from the same sample in a study of monozygotic twins with inflammatory bowel disease (dated by TCRdb to about 2019). Receptors were amplified or captured by 5' RACE. The run used an Illumina HiSeq 2500. Based on TCRdb reprocessing of the reads, there is one entry per CDR3 protein sequence, and DNA is missing. The sample table records approximately 140,000 distinct CDR3 sequences. Jointly, the top ten make up 2.4% of the sample. Sequenced sample: blood. The receptors were gathered from a human donor with ulcerative colitis or Crohn's disease, or a healthy co-twin of an affected twin (not recorded which).

The rearrangement links TRBV7-2 to TRBJ2-7. Germline V lookup: CDR1 SGHTA, CDR2 FQGNSA. This CDR3 has 13 amino acids. CDR3 sequence: CASSLYQTQEQYF.

The rearrangement joins TRBV4-2 to TRBJ2-1; TCRdb selects TRBD1, and the lack of DNA leaves this call unchecked. The CDR3 contains 14 residues. The germline CDR1 and CDR2 sequences are LGHNA and YNFKEQ. This CDR3 reads CASSQEVPVNEQFF.

The chain joins TRBV5-4 to TRBJ2-1; no DNA is available, so the TRBD1 call from TCRdb remains unchecked. CDR1 and CDR2 (germline): SGHNT, YYREEE (reference sequence). The CDR3 extends over 14 amino acids. The CDR3 sequence is CASSLGGGFDEQFF.

The rearrangement uses TRBV20-1 and TRBJ2-7; as DNA is missing, the TRBD1 call by TCRdb cannot be tested. The germline V gene encodes CDR1 DFQATT and CDR2 SNEGSKA (reference sequence). The CDR3 runs 12 residues. CDR3 sequence: CSAPGRGGEQYF.

The chain is built from TRBV18 and TRBJ1-1; there is no DNA to check the TCRdb D call of TRBD1. Per the germline V gene, CDR1 is KGHSH and CDR2 is LQKENI. The CDR3 runs to 14 residues. CDR3 loop: CASSRGTGGIGAFF.

The chain uses TRBV20-1 and TRBJ2-3. Germline CDR1 reads DFQATT; CDR2 reads SNEGSKA (reference sequence). The CDR3 contains 14 residues. The CDR3: CSARDRIGTDTQYF.

The chain joins TRBV30 to TRBJ2-5; the D call of TRBD1 rests on TCRdb alone, since no DNA is present to check it. Germline CDR1 and CDR2: GTSNPN and SVGIG (reference sequence). This CDR3 spans 13 amino acids. The CDR3 region is CAWSQRVRETQYF.

This chain links TRBV27 with TRBJ2-7. CDR1 MNHEY and CDR2 SMNVEV come from the germline V gene (reference sequence). The CDR3 is 14 residues long. This CDR3 is CASGSMGSSYEQYF.

The chain employs TRBV10-3 and TRBJ2-5; the TCRdb D gene call, TRBD1, has no DNA to confirm it. CDR1 is ENHRY and CDR2 is SYGVKD in the germline V gene. The CDR3 loop spans 13 amino acids. The CDR3 loop is CAISRTDQETQYF.

The V call is TRBV4-3, the J call TRBJ1-2; TCRdb reports TRBD1, a call that lacks DNA to check it against. The CDR3 contains 15 residues. CDR1 and CDR2 (germline): LGHNA, YSLEER. The CDR3 is CASSQDRGQSYGYTF.

The V gene is TRBV6-2 or TRBV6-3, the J gene TRBJ1-5; the D call of TRBD1 rests on TCRdb alone, since no DNA is present to check it. CDR3 length: 16 amino acids. The germline CDR1 and CDR2 sequences are MNHEY and SVGEGT. CDR3 in amino acids: CASSQRTEGSNQPQHF.

The chain recombines TRBV7-2 with TRBJ2-1. Germline V gene lookup returns CDR1 SGHTA and CDR2 FQGNSA. This CDR3 contains 13 residues. The CDR3 loop is CASSWSSYNEQFF.

This sequence joins TRBV18 and TRBJ1-2; TCRdb lists TRBD1, though no DNA is available to test this call. Looked up from germline, CDR1 is KGHSH and CDR2 is LQKENI. The CDR3 contains 14 residues. The CDR3 is CASSPPGQSSTYTF.

This rearrangement joins TRBV6-1 to TRBJ1-2; TCRdb designates TRBD1, a call that cannot be tested without DNA. In germline, CDR1 is MNHNS, CDR2 SASEGT. The CDR3 totals 14 residues. The CDR3 here is CASSAGGEDYGYTF.

This chain uses TRBV20-1 with TRBJ2-7; the D gene TCRdb calls, TRBD2, cannot be checked with no DNA. This CDR3 has 16 residues. Germline V gives CDR1 DFQATT, CDR2 SNEGSKA (reference sequence). The CDR3 spells CSARDMRTSGDYEQYF.

The rearrangement uses TRBV28 and TRBJ2-3; TCRdb's D call, TRBD2, is unchecked because there is no DNA. The V gene's germline CDR1 is MDHEN and CDR2 SYDVKM. CDR3 length: 14 amino acids. The chain's CDR3 is CASRRAGGTDTQYF.

The CDR3 sequence is CAYRGQGFTGELFF. The V and J genes are TRBV12-3 or TRBV12-4 and TRBJ2-2; TCRdb selects TRBD1, and the lack of DNA leaves this call unchecked. This CDR3 is built from 14 residues.

This chain links TRBV12-3 or TRBV12-4 with TRBJ1-2; without DNA, the TCRdb call of TRBD1 cannot be checked. The CDR3 is 17 amino acids. The CDR3 spells CASSPTPAELDRYGYTF.

The rearrangement joins TRBV5-1 to TRBJ2-7; the D gene TCRdb calls, TRBD2, cannot be checked with no DNA. The CDR3 contains 16 residues. Germline CDR1 SGHRS, CDR2 YFSETQ. CDR3 loop: CASSLAPIASAYEQYF. Supplemented by reference TRBV5-1 and TRBJ2-7, the full variable domain reads KAGVTQTPRYLIKTRGQQVTLSCSPISGHRSVSWYQQTPGQGLQFLFEYFSETQRNKGNFPGRFSGRQFSNSRSEMNVSTLELGDSALYLCASSLAPIASAYEQYFGPGTRLTVT.

The chain links TRBV7-3 to TRBJ1-2; with no DNA, the TCRdb D assignment of TRBD1 cannot be verified. Germline V lookup: CDR1 SGHTA, CDR2 FQGTGA. The CDR3 extends over 13 amino acids. CDR3 amino acids: CASSPGGIRGYTF.

This chain joins TRBV27 and TRBJ1-1; lacking DNA, the TRBD1 call made by TCRdb goes unchecked. This CDR3 comprises 11 residues. Germline loops: CDR1 MNHEY, CDR2 SMNVEV (reference sequence). The CDR3: CASQGYTEAFF.

This sequence joins TRBV4-2 and TRBJ2-3; without DNA, the TCRdb call of TRBD2 cannot be checked. This CDR3 is built from 17 residues. Per the germline V gene, CDR1 is LGHNA and CDR2 is YNFKEQ. CDR3 loop: CASSQELAGGLGDTQYF.

CDR3 sequence: CASSFGTGLETQYF. The gene calls are TRBV5-6 and TRBJ2-5; TCRdb indicates TRBD1, and absent DNA this call remains unverified. The CDR3 has 14 residues. Per germline, CDR1 SGHDT and CDR2 YYEEEE.